The present TCR beta chain was sequenced within a study of OX40 agonist ivuxolimab in advanced cancers. Study details: Hepatocellular carcinoma, melanoma, renal cell or head and neck cancer affected the dose-escalation patients. General study points: Expanded clones were, on average, more numerous in CD8+ T cells than in CD4+. CD4+ and CD8+ T cells in blood underwent clonal expansion by week 6 at 0.1 to 3.0 mg/kg.

Libraries were prepared by immunoSEQ multiplex PCR; TCRdb keeps only in-frame clonotypes and omits some of them. The repertoire includes about 66,000 clones, about 90% of them detected once, and roughly 2.1% sits in the top ten. In the case of this clone: Its antigen is not identified.

The sample here was CD4+ or CD8+ T cells sorted from blood, taken in a trial of the OX40 agonist ivuxolimab. This receptor was obtained from an adult with an advanced solid tumor such as melanoma, head and neck, liver or kidney cancer.

CDR3 DNA: TGTGCCAGCAGTGCTGGACTAGCGGGAGGAGAAGATACGCAGTATTTT. Translating gives CASSAGLAGGEDTQYF. The chain is built from TRBV6-1 and TRBJ2-3; 14 nucleotides align to TRBD2. V was clipped by 4 bases and J by 5 bases; unmatched bases: 5. Germline values: CDR1 MNHNS, CDR2 SASEGT. The CDR3 length is 16 residues.